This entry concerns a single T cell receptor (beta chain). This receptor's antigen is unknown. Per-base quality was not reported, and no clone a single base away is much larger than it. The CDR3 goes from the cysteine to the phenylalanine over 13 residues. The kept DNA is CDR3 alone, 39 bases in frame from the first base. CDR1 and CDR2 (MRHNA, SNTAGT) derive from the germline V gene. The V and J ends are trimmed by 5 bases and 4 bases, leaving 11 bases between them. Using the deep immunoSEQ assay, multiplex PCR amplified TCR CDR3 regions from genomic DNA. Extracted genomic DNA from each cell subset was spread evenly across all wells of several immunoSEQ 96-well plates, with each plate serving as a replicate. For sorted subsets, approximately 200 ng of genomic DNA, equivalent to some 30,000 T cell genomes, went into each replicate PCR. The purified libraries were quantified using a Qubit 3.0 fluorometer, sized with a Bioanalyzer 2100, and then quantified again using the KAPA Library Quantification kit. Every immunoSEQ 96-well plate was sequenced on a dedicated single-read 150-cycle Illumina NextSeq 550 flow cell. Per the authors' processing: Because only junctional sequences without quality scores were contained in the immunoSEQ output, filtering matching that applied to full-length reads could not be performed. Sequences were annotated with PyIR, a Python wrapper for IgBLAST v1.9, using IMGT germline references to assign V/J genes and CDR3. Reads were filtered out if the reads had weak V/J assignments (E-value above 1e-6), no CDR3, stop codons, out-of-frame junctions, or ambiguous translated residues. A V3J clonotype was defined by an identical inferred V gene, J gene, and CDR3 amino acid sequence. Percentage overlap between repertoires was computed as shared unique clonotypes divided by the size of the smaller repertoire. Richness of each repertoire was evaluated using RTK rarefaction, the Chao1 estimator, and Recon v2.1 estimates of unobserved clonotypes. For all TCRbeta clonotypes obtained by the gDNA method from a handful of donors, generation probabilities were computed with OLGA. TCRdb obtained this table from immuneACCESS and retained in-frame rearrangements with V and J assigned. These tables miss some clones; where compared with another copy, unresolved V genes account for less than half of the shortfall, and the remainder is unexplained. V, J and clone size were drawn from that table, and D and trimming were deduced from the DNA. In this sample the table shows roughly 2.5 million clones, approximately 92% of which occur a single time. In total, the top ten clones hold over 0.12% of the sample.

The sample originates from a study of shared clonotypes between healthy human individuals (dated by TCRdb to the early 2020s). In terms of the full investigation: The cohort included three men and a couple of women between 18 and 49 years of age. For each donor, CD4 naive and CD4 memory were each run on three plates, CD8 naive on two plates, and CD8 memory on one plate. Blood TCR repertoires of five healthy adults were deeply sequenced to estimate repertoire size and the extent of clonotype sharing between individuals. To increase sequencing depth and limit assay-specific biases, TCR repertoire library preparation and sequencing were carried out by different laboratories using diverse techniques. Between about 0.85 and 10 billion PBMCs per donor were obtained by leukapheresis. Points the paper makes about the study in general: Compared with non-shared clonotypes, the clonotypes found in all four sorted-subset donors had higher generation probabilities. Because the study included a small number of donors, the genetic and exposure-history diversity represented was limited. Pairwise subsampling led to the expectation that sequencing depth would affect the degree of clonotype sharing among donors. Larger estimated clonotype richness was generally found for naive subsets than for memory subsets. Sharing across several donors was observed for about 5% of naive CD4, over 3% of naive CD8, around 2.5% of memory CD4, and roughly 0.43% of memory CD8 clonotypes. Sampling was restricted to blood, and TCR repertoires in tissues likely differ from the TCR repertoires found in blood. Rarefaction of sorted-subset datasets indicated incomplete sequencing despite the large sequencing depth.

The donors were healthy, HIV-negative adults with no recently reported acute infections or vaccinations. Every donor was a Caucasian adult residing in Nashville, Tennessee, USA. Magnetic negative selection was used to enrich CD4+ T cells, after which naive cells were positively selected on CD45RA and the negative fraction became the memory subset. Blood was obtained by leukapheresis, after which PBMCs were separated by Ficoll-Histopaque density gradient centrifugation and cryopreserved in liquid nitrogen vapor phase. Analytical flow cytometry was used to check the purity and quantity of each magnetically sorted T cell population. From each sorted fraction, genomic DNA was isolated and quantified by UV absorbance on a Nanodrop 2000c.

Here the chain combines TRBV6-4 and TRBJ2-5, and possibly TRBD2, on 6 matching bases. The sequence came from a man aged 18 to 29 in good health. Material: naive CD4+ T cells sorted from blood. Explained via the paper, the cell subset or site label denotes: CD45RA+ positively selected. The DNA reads TGTGCCAGCAGTTGGATGGGAGGAGAGACCCAGTACTTC. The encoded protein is CASSWMGGETQYF.